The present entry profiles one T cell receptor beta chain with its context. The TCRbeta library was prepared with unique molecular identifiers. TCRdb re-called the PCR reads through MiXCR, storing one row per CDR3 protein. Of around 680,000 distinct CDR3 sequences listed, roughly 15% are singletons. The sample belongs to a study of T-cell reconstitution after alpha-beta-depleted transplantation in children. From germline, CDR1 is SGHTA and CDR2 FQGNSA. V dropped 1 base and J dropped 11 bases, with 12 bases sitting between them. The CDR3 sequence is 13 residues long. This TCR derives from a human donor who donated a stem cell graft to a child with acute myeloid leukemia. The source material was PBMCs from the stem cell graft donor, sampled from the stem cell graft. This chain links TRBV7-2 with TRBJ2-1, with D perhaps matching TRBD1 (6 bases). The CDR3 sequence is CASSLGEGVKQFF. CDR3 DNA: TGTGCCAGCAGCTTAGGAGAGGGGGTGAAGCAGTTCTTC.